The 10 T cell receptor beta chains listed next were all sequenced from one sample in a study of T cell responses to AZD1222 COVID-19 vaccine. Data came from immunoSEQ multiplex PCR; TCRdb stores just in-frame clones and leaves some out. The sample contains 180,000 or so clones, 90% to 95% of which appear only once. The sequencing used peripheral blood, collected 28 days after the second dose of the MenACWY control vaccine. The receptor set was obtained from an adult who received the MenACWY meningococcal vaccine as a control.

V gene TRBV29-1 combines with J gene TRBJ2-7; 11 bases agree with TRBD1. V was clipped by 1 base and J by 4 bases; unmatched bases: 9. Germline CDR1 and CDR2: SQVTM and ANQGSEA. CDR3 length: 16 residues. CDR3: CSVEGLLGQGEYEQYF. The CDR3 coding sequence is TGCAGCGTTGAAGGGCTCTTGGGACAGGGGGAATACGAGCAGTACTTC.

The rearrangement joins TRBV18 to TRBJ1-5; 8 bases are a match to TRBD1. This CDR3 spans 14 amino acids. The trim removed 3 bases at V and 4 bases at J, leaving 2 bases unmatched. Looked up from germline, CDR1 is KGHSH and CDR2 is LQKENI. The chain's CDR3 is CASSPGQGNQPQHF. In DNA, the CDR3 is TGTGCCAGCTCACCCGGACAGGGAAATCAGCCCCAGCATTTT.

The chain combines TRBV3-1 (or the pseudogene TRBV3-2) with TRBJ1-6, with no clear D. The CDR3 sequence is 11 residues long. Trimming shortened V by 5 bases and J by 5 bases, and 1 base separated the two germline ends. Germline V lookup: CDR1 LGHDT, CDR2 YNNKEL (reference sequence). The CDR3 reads CASSDNSPLHF. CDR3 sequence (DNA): TGTGCCAGCAGCGATAATTCACCCCTCCACTTT.

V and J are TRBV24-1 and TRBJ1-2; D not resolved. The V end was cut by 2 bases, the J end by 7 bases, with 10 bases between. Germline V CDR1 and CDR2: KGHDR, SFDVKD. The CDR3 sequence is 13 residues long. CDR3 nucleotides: TGTGCCACCAGTGATTCGGGGATCGGTGGCTACACCTTC. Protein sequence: CATSDSGIGGYTF.

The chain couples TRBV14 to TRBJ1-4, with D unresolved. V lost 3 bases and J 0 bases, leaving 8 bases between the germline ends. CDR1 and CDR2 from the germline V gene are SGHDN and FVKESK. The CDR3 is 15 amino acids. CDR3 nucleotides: TGTGCCAGCAGCCAGCAGAAGGCAACTAATGAAAAACTGTTTTTT. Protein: CASSQQKATNEKLFF.

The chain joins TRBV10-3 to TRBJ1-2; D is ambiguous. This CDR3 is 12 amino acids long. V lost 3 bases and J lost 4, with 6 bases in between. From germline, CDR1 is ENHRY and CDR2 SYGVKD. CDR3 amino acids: CAISDKGYGYTF. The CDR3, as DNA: TGTGCCATCAGTGACAAAGGCTATGGCTACACCTTC.

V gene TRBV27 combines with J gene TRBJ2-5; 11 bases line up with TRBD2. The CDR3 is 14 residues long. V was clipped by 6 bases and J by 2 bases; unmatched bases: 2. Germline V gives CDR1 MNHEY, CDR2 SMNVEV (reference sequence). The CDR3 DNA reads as TGTGCCAGCAGCTTAGCGGGGGGGCAAGAGACCCAGTACTTC. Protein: CASSLAGGQETQYF.

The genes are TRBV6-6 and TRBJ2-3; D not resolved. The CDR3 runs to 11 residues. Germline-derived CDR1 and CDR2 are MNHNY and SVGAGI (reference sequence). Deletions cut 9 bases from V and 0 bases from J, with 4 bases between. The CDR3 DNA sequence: TGTGCCAGTCTTAGCACAGATACGCAGTATTTT. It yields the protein CASLSTDTQYF.

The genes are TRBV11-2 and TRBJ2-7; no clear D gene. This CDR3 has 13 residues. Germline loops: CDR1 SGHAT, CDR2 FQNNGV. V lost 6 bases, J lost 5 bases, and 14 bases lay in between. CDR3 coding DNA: TGTGCCAGCAGTTTCCACCCGGCCAACGAGCAGTACTTC. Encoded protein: CASSFHPANEQYF.

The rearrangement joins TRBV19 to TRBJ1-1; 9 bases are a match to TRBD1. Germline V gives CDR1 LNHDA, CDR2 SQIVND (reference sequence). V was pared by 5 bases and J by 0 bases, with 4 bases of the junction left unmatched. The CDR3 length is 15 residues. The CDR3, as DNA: TGTGCCAGTAGTGTGACAGGGGGGATGAACACTGAAGCTTTCTTT. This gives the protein CASSVTGGMNTEAFF.